This entry lists 29 T cell receptor beta chains sequenced from one sample in a study of blood T cell repertoires in COVID-19. Clones were read by immunoSEQ multiplex PCR, and TCRdb kept only the in-frame ones, dropping some. The sample holds about 210,000 clones; approximately 84% are singletons and the top ten take approximately 8.1%. Sequencing used peripheral blood. Source of these receptors: a woman aged 45-65 years with active or convalescent COVID-19.

V is TRBV28 and J is TRBJ1-4; tentatively, D is TRBD1 (5 bases). Germline V gene sequence: CDR1 MDHEN, CDR2 SYDVKM. Trimming removed 5 bases from V and 2 bases from J, with 12 bases in between. CDR3 size: 15 residues. The CDR3 reads CASSAPGGTNEKLFF. Here the CDR3 DNA reads TGTGCCAGCAGTGCCCCGGGGGGGACTAATGAAAAACTGTTTTTT.

J is TRBJ2-4 and V is TRBV18, with TRBD2 identical over 7 bases. The V segment lost 6 bases and the J segment 6 bases; nucleotides outside the gene matches: 8. Per the germline V gene, CDR1 is KGHSH and CDR2 is LQKENI. The CDR3 has 14 residues. As DNA, the CDR3 is TGTGCCAGCTCTATCGACCCGGGGGGAAACATTCAGTACTTC. Its protein product is CASSIDPGGNIQYF.

CDR3 DNA sequence: TGTGCCAGCAGTTTGCCCGGGAGATTCACTGAAGCTTTCTTT. The encoded protein is CASSLPGRFTEAFF. The gene calls are TRBV28 and TRBJ1-1; no firm D call. The CDR3 length is 14 residues. V lost 3 bases, J lost 4 bases, and 12 bases lay in between. The V gene's germline CDR1 is MDHEN and CDR2 SYDVKM.

This chain uses TRBV7-8 with TRBJ1-5; 7 positions match TRBD1. Germline V lookup: CDR1 SGHVS, CDR2 FQNEAQ. The CDR3 runs 15 residues. Trimming cost V 5 bases and J 7 bases; bases outside gene matches: 11. The CDR3 DNA reads as TGTGCCAGCAGCGGAACCGGACAGGTCTGGCAGCCCCAGCATTTT. Translation gives CASSGTGQVWQPQHF.

This chain joins TRBV6-4 and TRBJ2-3; D call uncertain. Looked up from germline, CDR1 is MRHNA and CDR2 is SNTAGT. Trimming stripped 3 bases from V and 4 bases from J, with 17 bases between. The CDR3 is 16 residues long. The CDR3 is CASSEGATFEADTQYF. The CDR3 DNA reads as TGTGCCAGCAGTGAAGGAGCGACGTTTGAGGCAGATACGCAGTATTTT.

This clone has just a few counts. The rearrangement joins TRBV28 to TRBJ1-5; TRBD1 is a possible D gene (5 bases). V was shortened by 2 bases and J by 11 bases, with 7 bases between the two germline ends. There are 11 residues in the CDR3. Germline CDR1 MDHEN, CDR2 SYDVKM. Here the CDR3 reads CASSLQGSQHF. DNA of the CDR3: TGTGCCAGCAGTTTACAGGGTTCCCAGCATTTT.

The chain carries TRBV19 and TRBJ1-5, with TRBD1 matching 8 bases. The CDR3 runs 14 residues. The germline V gene has CDR1 LNHDA and CDR2 SQIVND (reference sequence). Trimming at V came to 6 bases and at J to 6 bases, leaving 7 bases not matched to a gene. The CDR3 sequence: CASSTDRGTQPQHF. For the CDR3, the DNA is TGTGCCAGTAGCACCGACAGGGGCACTCAGCCCCAGCATTTT.

J is TRBJ2-7 and V is TRBV21-1; the D call of TRBD2 is as the table states it, not checked on the DNA. TRBV21-1 is listed as a pseudogene. The CDR3 loop spans 16 amino acids. The DNA of the CDR3 is TGTGCCAGCAGCAAACCCCCTCTGGTATCACTCTACGAGCAGTACGTC. Its protein is CASSKPPLVSLYEQYV.

This sequence joins TRBV24-1 and TRBJ1-3, with D hard to call. The CDR3 extends over 14 amino acids. Germline lookup yields CDR1 KGHDR and CDR2 SFDVKD. V lost 4 bases and J 0 bases, leaving 6 bases between the germline ends. The CDR3, as DNA: TGTGCCACCAGTGACCCCTCCTCTGGAAACACCATATATTTT. It translates to CATSDPSSGNTIYF.

The rearrangement uses TRBV6-4 and TRBJ1-2; TRBD1 might be the D (5 bases). The germline V gene has CDR1 MRHNA and CDR2 SNTAGT. V was pared by 0 bases and J by 7 bases, with 9 bases between. CDR3 length: 13 amino acids. The CDR3 protein is CASSDSWTSGYTF. The CDR3, as DNA: TGTGCCAGCAGTGACTCCTGGACATCTGGCTACACCTTC.

V is TRBV24-1 and J is TRBJ2-3; 7 nucleotides agree with TRBD1. The CDR3 has 17 amino acids. CDR1 is KGHDR, CDR2 SFDVKD, per germline. V was pared by 0 bases and J by 3 bases, with 8 bases of the junction left unmatched. The CDR3 nucleotides read TGTGCCACCAGTGATTTGCGTGGGGGCAGGGGGACAGATACGCAGTATTTT. Protein: CATSDLRGGRGTDTQYF.

The V gene is TRBV5-1, the J gene TRBJ1-2; 7 bases align to TRBD1. Germline V gives CDR1 SGHRS, CDR2 YFSETQ. V lost 0 bases and J lost 4; bases outside the gene matches: 3. This CDR3 has 14 residues. CDR3 sequence (DNA): TGCGCCAGCAGCTTGGACAGGGGTCTCTATGGCTACACCTTC. It encodes CASSLDRGLYGYTF.

The CDR3 DNA is TGTGCCAGCAGTTTAAAGGCAGGGGGTACCCAGTACTTC. The encoded protein is CASSLKAGGTQYF. The gene calls are TRBV12-3 or TRBV12-4 and TRBJ2-5, with 7 bases fitting TRBD1. V was clipped by 2 bases and J by 8 bases; unmatched bases: 5. The CDR3 length is 13 residues.

V usage is TRBV19 and J usage is TRBJ2-2; possible D gene TRBD1, 6 bases. CDR3 length: 15 residues. Germline values: CDR1 LNHDA, CDR2 SQIVND (reference sequence). V lost 4 bases and J 4 bases, leaving 13 bases between the germline ends. CDR3 protein: CASSTPGVITGELFF. DNA for the CDR3: TGTGCCAGTAGTACGCCAGGGGTCATCACCGGGGAGCTGTTTTTT.

Only one count was recorded for this clone. The V and J genes are TRBV28 and TRBJ2-1, with D possibly TRBD2 on 6 matching bases. CDR3 length: 14 residues. V gave up 4 bases and J gave up 12 bases, with 19 bases separating them. Germline CDR1 MDHEN, CDR2 SYDVKM. The CDR3 bases are TGTGCCAGCAGTTCTCCTAGCGTTCGAAAGGTGCAGTTCTTC. It encodes CASSSPSVRKVQFF.

V gene TRBV18 combines with J gene TRBJ1-5; 10 positions match TRBD1. Trimming at V came to 3 bases and at J to 6 bases, leaving 2 bases not matched to a gene. This CDR3 spans 14 amino acids. Germline CDR1 is KGHSH and CDR2 is LQKENI. CDR3 sequence: CASSPGQGTQPQHF. The CDR3 bases are TGTGCCAGCTCACCGGGACAGGGGACTCAGCCCCAGCATTTT.

The V and J genes are TRBV19 and TRBJ2-2, with TRBD2 as a possible D gene (6 bases). Trimming removed 5 bases from V and 2 bases from J, with 18 bases in between. This CDR3 is 17 amino acids long. CDR1 is LNHDA and CDR2 is SQIVND in the germline V gene (reference sequence). The CDR3 loop is CASSLDAGTANTGELFF. CDR3 DNA sequence: TGTGCCAGTAGTCTTGACGCCGGGACTGCAAACACCGGGGAGCTGTTTTTT.

This clone has more than one count but fewer than ten. The chain combines TRBV11-2 with TRBJ2-5, with a possible D match to TRBD1 (6 bases). The CDR3 is made up of 12 amino acids. CDR1 and CDR2 (germline): SGHAT, FQNNGV. Between the trimmed V and J ends, which lost 5 bases and 5 bases, there was a span of 9 bases. This CDR3 is CASSPQGETQYF. In DNA, the CDR3 is TGTGCCAGCAGCCCCCAGGGGGAGACCCAGTACTTC.

The chain recombines TRBV7-8 with TRBJ1-5, with TRBD1 as a possible D gene (6 bases). Germline CDR1 is SGHVS and CDR2 is FQNEAQ. The CDR3 loop spans 18 amino acids. V lost 0 bases and J 9 bases, leaving 24 bases between the germline ends. CDR3: CASSLALSGRGSRMPQHF. CDR3 coding DNA: TGTGCCAGCAGCTTAGCGCTGTCGGGTAGGGGGAGCCGAATGCCCCAGCATTTT.

For this clone: This CDR3 is missing its conserved last phenylalanine or tryptophan, likely due to a read error. Because the CDR3's place on the DNA is in doubt, the DNA is left out and the CDR3 is given as listed by TCRdb. The V call is TRBV5-5, the J call TRBJ2-7; the D call of TRBD2 is as the table states it, not checked on the DNA. CDR1 is SGHKS, CDR2 YYEKEE, per germline (reference sequence). 13 amino acids form the CDR3, both terminal residues included. CDR3 sequence: CASSLALGLAGVS.

This chain links TRBV27 with TRBJ2-7, with 13 bases matching TRBD2. With 11 bases clipped from V and 2 bases from J, the junction kept 3 bases outside the gene matches. Germline-derived CDR1 and CDR2 are MNHEY and SMNVEV (reference sequence). The CDR3 sequence is 13 residues long. In nucleotides, the CDR3 is TGTGCCCCGGGACTAGCGGGGACCTACGAGCAGTACGTC. This gives the protein CAPGLAGTYEQYV.

This clone has just a few counts. The chain joins TRBV27 to TRBJ1-2; D possibly corresponds to TRBD1 (6 bases). Per the germline V gene, CDR1 is MNHEY and CDR2 is SMNVEV (reference sequence). The CDR3 spans 17 residues. The V end lost 0 bases, the J end lost 4 bases, and 18 bases lay between the germline ends. CDR3 loop: CASSLSQSFRGPYGYTF. In DNA, the CDR3 is TGTGCCAGCAGTTTATCCCAATCCTTCAGGGGCCCCTATGGCTACACCTTC.

The CDR3 DNA follows: TGTGCCAGCAAATTTAGGGGGCCCCCCACAGATACGCAGTATTTT. This translates into CASKFRGPPTDTQYF. The chain employs TRBV2 and TRBJ2-3; 7 nucleotides align to TRBD1. This CDR3 has 15 amino acids. Per germline, CDR1 SNHLY and CDR2 FYNNEI. Trimming took 7 bases from V and 2 from J; bases not matched to a gene: 9. Using reference TRBV2 and TRBJ2-3 for the parts outside the CDR3, the full variable domain is EPEVTQTPSHQVTQMGQEVILRCVPISNHLYFYWYRQILGQKVEFLVSFYNNEISEKSEIFDDQFSVERPDGSNFTLKIRSTKLEDSAMYFCASKFRGPPTDTQYFGPGTRLTVL.

This clone appeared once. The genes are TRBV12-3 or TRBV12-4 and TRBJ1-2, with D unresolved. The CDR3 is 13 amino acids. Trimming left V 3 bases short and J 3 bases short, with 8 bases between. The CDR3 sequence: CASSLRSDYGYTF. The CDR3 nucleotides read TGTGCCAGCAGTTTGAGATCGGACTATGGCTACACCTTC.

The V gene is TRBV4-2, the J gene TRBJ1-6; maybe TRBD1 (6 bases). Trimming cost V 0 bases and J 8 bases, with 11 bases left between them. The CDR3 runs 15 residues. Germline CDR1 is LGHNA and CDR2 is YNFKEQ. CDR3 residues: CASSQDLQGYSPLHF. CDR3 in DNA: TGTGCCAGCAGCCAAGATCTACAGGGCTATTCACCCCTCCACTTT.

CDR3 sequence: CATSKKQGNTEAFF. The CDR3 DNA reads TGTGCCACCAGCAAAAAACAGGGAAACACTGAAGCTTTCTTT. V is TRBV15 and J is TRBJ1-1, with D possibly being TRBD1 (6 bases). Germline CDR1 reads LNHNV; CDR2 reads YYDKDF (reference sequence). The CDR3 is made up of 14 amino acids. V dropped 4 bases and J dropped 2 bases, with 11 bases sitting between them.

This chain links TRBV29-1 with TRBJ1-2; D remains ambiguous. CDR3 length: 12 amino acids. The ends were cut back, 0 bases at V and 8 bases at J, with 10 bases in the middle. Per germline, CDR1 SQVTM and CDR2 ANQGSEA. The DNA for the CDR3 is TGCAGCGTTGAAGATACAGCACCAGGCTACACCTTC. Translating gives CSVEDTAPGYTF.

The CDR3 region has the DNA TGTGCCAGCTCACGAGGGACTAGCGGGAGCGAGCAGTTCTTC. Protein: CASSRGTSGSEQFF. The genes are TRBV18 and TRBJ2-1; 14 bases are shared with TRBD2. CDR1 and CDR2 from the germline V gene are KGHSH and LQKENI. CDR3 length: 14 residues. V trimming: 4 bases; J trimming: 10 bases; junction bases outside the gene matches: 3.

The genes are TRBV5-1 and TRBJ2-2, with TRBD2 identical over 9 bases. The germline V gene has CDR1 SGHRS and CDR2 YFSETQ. CDR3 length: 14 amino acids. With 6 bases clipped from V and 1 base from J, the junction kept 1 base outside the gene matches. The CDR3 loop is CASMTSGNTGELFF. For the CDR3, the DNA is TGCGCCAGCATGACTAGCGGGAACACCGGGGAGCTGTTTTTT.